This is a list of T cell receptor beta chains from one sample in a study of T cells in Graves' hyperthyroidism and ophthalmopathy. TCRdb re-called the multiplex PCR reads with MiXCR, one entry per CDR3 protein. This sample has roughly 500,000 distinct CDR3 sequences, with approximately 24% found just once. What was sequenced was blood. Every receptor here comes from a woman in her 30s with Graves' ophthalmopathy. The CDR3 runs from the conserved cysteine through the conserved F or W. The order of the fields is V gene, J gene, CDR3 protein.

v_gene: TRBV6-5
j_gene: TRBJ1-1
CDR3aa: CASSYGTGMTEAFF

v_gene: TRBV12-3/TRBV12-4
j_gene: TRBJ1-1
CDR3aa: CAIRGFGTEAFF

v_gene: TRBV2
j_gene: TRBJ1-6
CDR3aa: CASVWHPAGGNSPLHF

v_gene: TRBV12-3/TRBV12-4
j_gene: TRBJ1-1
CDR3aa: CASRDRGRNTGAFF

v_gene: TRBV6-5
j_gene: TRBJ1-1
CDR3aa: CASSSDRGRGEAFF

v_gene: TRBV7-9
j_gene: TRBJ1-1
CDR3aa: CASSLYDPEAFF

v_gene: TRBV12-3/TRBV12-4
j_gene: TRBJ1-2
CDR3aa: CASSLGPPVYTF

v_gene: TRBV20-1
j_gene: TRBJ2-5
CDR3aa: CSARARASGQETQYF

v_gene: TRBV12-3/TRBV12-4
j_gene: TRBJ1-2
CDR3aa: CASSSSRANYGYTF

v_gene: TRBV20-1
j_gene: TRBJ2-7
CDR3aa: CSARATGLPLYEQYF

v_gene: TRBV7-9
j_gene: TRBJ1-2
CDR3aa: CASSLDGFVYGYTF

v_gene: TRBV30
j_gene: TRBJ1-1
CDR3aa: CACSIEFGGSTEAFF

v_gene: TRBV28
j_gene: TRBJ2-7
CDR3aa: CASSHRFGAIDEQYF

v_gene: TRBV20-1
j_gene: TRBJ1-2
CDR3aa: CSARVSRGAYGYTF

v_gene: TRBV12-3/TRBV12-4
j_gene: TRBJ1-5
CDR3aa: CASSSDRINQPQHF

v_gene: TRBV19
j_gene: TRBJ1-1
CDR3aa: CASRVKNRETEAFF

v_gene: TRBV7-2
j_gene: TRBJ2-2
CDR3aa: CASSFDGYTGELFF

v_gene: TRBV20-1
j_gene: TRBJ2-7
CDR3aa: CSASLSSLVYEQYF

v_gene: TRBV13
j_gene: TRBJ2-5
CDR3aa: CASSYSVQAYQETQYF

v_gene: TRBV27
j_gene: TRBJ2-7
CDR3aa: CASSFQGTYEQYF

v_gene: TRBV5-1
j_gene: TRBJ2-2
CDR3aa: CASSPGQGAPTGELFF

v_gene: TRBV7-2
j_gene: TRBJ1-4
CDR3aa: CASSLGPTEKLFF

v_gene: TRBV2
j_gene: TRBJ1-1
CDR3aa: CAQDWGTEAFF

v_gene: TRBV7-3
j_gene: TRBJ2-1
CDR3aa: CASSLYGTSGGAGEQFF

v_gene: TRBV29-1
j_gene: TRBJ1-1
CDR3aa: CSGETGTEAFF

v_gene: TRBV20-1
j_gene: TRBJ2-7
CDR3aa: CRGGDGSYEQYF

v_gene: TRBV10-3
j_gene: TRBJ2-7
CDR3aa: CAISEASGGNYEQYF

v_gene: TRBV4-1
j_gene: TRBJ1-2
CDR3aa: CASSQDHGYTF

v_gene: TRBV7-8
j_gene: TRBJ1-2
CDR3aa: CASRYTRDREYGYTF

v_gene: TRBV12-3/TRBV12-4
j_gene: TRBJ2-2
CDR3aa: CASETSGYTGELFF

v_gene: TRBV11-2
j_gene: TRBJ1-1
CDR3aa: CASSLDLAVNTEAFF

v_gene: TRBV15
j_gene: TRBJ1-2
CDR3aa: CATSPREVNYGYTF

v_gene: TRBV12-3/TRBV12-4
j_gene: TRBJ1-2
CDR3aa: CASSSPGGYGYTF

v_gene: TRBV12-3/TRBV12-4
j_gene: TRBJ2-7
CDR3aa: CASSLVARLHEQYF

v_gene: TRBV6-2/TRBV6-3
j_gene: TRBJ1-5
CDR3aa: CASSYRGQSSQPQHF

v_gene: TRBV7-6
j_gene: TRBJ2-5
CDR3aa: CASSFNLLPETQYF

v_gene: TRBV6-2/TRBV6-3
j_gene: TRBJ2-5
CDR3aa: CASSRTGSAETQYF

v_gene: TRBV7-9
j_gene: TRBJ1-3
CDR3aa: CASSPGRRNTIYF

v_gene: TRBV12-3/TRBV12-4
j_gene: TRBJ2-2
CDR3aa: CASSLVGTEHTGELFF

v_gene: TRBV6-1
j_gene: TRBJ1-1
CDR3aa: CASRPLGQGETEAFF

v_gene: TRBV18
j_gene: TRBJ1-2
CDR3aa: CASSEGQGNGYTF

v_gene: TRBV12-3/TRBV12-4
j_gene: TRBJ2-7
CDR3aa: CASSLVRVNEQYF

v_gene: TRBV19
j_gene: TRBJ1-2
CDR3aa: CASSVVPYRVYGYGYTF

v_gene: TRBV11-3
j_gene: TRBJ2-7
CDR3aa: CASSRDGNEQYF

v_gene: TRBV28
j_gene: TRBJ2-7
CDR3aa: CASSGGPNYEQYF

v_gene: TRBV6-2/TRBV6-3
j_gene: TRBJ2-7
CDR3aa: CASSYLTASYEQYF

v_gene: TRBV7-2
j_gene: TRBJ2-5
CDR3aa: CASSLNLAGGETQYF

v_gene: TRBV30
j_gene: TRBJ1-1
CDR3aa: CAWSDLYTEAFF

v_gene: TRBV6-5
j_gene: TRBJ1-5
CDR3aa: CASSYLGPAGNQPQHF

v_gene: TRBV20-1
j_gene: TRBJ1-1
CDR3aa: CSAHPFTEAFF

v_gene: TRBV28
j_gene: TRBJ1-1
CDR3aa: CASSPRFGEAFF

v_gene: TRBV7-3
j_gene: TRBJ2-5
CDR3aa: CASSLISGDQETQYF

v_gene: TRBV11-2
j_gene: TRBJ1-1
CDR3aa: CASSPTTGVNTEAFF

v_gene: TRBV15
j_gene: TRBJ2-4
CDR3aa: CATSRATQGVDIQYF

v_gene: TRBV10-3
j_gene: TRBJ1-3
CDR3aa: CAIRDRVTTGNTIYF